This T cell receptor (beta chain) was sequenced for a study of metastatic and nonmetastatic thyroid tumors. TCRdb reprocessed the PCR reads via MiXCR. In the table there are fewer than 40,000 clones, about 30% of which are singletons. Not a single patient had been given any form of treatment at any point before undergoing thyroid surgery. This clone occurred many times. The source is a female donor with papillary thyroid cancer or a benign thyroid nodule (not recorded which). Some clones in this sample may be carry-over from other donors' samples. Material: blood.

The CDR3 DNA follows: TGCGCCAGCAGCTTGGAGTCGGTTGGGGCAGGCGGGGAGCTGTTTTTT. This gives the protein CASSLESVGAGGELFF. The chain recombines TRBV5-1 with TRBJ2-2; D may be TRBD1 (5 bases). Trimming removed 0 bases at V and 7 bases at J, with 16 bases between. This CDR3 has 16 amino acids. Germline CDR1 is SGHRS and CDR2 is YFSETQ.